This entry features one T cell receptor beta chain sequence. Its cognate antigen is unknown. The sample belongs to a study of T cell responses to AZD1222 COVID-19 vaccine. Trimming took 4 bases from V and 9 from J, leaving 11 bases between them. CDR1 SGHDT and CDR2 YYEEEE come from the germline V gene. The CDR3 covers 13 residues. Study observations and caveats: Just a handful of people given AZD1222 tested seropositive at baseline. Increased Spike-specific TCR breadth and depth were observed after two AZD1222 doses. CD4 TCRs linked to vaccination spanned spike, dominating at 160-218 and 743-854.

Some clones are missing from TCRdb's copy, which holds only in-frame ones; the method was immunoSEQ multiplex PCR. The sample has 150,000 or so clones, more than 80% seen once. The starting material was peripheral blood, obtained on day 0 of AZD1222 vaccination. This chain uses TRBV5-6 with TRBJ1-6, with TRBD1 as a possible D gene (6 bases). The source of this sequence is an adult in good health. CDR3 in amino acids: CASSLTTGSPLHF. CDR3 DNA sequence: TGTGCCAGCAGCCTTACGACAGGTTCACCCCTCCACTTT.